This T cell receptor (beta chain) was recovered during a study of early T cells in non-severe SARS-CoV-2 infection. The V gene's germline CDR1 is MGHRA and CDR2 YSYEKL. The CDR3 loop spans 17 amino acids. V dropped 1 base and J dropped 0 bases, with 13 bases sitting between them. Notes on the study in general: Clonotype matching in VDJdb favored anti-spike CD8 responses and did not capture private and CD4 specificities.

Molecules of cDNA were individually given unique molecular identifiers that were attached to them. One entry per CDR3 protein, called by TCRdb with MiXCR from the 5' RACE reads. The sample lists roughly 17,000 distinct CDR3 sequences; about 5% were seen once. This clonotype was seen repeatedly, ten times or more. Its antigen is not known. This receptor was taken from an adult who was a healthcare worker with PCR-confirmed SARS-CoV-2 infection or an uninfected control (not recorded which). Sequenced input: whole blood. This sequence joins TRBV4-1 and TRBJ2-1; D may be TRBD1 (5 bases). This CDR3 is CASSQGRQTSSYNEQFF. Here the CDR3 DNA reads TGCGCCAGCAGCCAAGGGCGACAGACGAGCTCCTACAATGAGCAGTTCTTC.